Following are 27 T cell receptor beta chains from one sample sequenced in a study of T cells in Graves' hyperthyroidism and ophthalmopathy. Regions amplified from RNA transcripts were the TCR beta CDR3 regions. The primer set for the first-round RT-PCR of the TCR CDR3 was HTBI. A single record per CDR3 protein comes from TCRdb applying MiXCR to the multiplex PCR reads. The data contain about 400,000 distinct CDR3 sequences, 15% of them singletons. The sequencing input was blood. These receptor sequences come from a woman in her twenties or thirties with Graves' hyperthyroidism.

In this sample, this clonotype turned up many times. The chain recombines TRBV28 with TRBJ2-7; D unresolved. Trimming pared 6 bases from V and 3 bases from J, leaving 9 bases between. This CDR3 is 12 amino acids long. Germline assignment: CDR1 MDHEN and CDR2 SYDVKM. In nucleotides, the CDR3 is TGTGCCAGCAGCAGACTTAACTACGAGCAGTACTTC. Its translation: CASSRLNYEQYF.

This clonotype was detected only a few times. It may be a read error: a sequence one base away is much more abundant. The chain uses TRBV20-1 and TRBJ2-5, with TRBD2 matching over 8 bases. The junction had 10 bases not matched to a gene; V was cut back by 2 bases and J by 2 bases. The CDR3 loop spans 16 amino acids. The V gene's germline CDR1 is DFQATT and CDR2 SNEGSKA (reference sequence). CDR3 protein: CSARLGLVGVQETQYF. The CDR3, as DNA: TGCAGTGCTAGATTGGGACTAGTGGGAGTTCAAGAGACCCAGTACTTC.

The table lists this clonotype with many counts. The chain has TRBV28 and TRBJ2-1, with 7 bases matching TRBD2. Trimming at V came to 4 bases and at J to 7 bases, leaving 4 bases not matched to a gene. CDR1 is MDHEN and CDR2 is SYDVKM in the germline V gene. The length of the CDR3 is 13 residues. In DNA, the CDR3 is TGTGCCAGCAGTTCTCCCGGGGGGAATGAGCAGTTCTTC. Its protein is CASSSPGGNEQFF.

J is TRBJ2-3 and V is TRBV20-1; no clear D gene. V lost 2 bases and J 5 bases, leaving 14 bases between the germline ends. CDR3 length: 14 residues. Germline-derived CDR1 and CDR2 are DFQATT and SNEGSKA (reference sequence). CDR3 amino acids: CSARSPPSVDTQYF. The CDR3 DNA reads as TGCAGTGCTAGAAGTCCCCCCTCCGTAGATACGCAGTATTTT.

V gene TRBV13 combines with J gene TRBJ2-2; 11 bases map to TRBD2. The CDR3 contains 18 residues. V shed 5 bases, J shed 2 bases, and the junction held 10 bases outside the gene matches. CDR1 is PRHDT and CDR2 is FYEKMQ in the germline V gene (reference sequence). The CDR3 loop is CASSPRTSGYLNTGELFF. As DNA, the CDR3 is TGTGCCAGCAGCCCCAGGACTAGCGGGTACCTTAACACCGGGGAGCTGTTTTTT.

This clonotype was recorded at least ten times. The V gene is TRBV2, the J gene TRBJ1-1; 7 bases agree with TRBD1. CDR3 length: 13 amino acids. CDR1 is SNHLY, CDR2 FYNNEI, per germline. Trimming took 7 bases from V and 5 from J; bases not matched to a gene: 7. CDR3 amino acids: CASTGQAATEAFF. CDR3 bases: TGTGCCAGCACCGGACAGGCTGCGACTGAAGCTTTCTTT.

This clonotype was seen a handful of times. The chain is built from TRBV28 and TRBJ2-1; D gene unclear. V was pared by 3 bases and J by 2 bases, with 11 bases between. The germline V gene encodes CDR1 MDHEN and CDR2 SYDVKM. The CDR3 is made up of 15 amino acids. The CDR3 loop is CASSFLSRTYNEQFF. The CDR3 region has the DNA TGTGCCAGCAGTTTCCTTAGCAGGACCTACAATGAGCAGTTCTTC.

The table lists this clonotype with many counts. V gene TRBV3-1 combines with J gene TRBJ1-1; D remains unclear. The germline CDR1 and CDR2 sequences are LGHDT and YNNKEL (reference sequence). The CDR3 is made up of 14 amino acids. V lost 4 bases to trimming and J lost 2 bases, with 11 bases between them. The CDR3 loop reads CASSLLGGNTEAFF. CDR3 bases: TGTGCCAGCAGCCTCCTCGGAGGCAACACTGAAGCTTTCTTT.

This clonotype was observed at least ten times. The chain employs TRBV27 and TRBJ2-2; D perhaps matches TRBD2 (6 bases). V was pared by 4 bases and J by 0 bases, with 9 bases between. The CDR3 totals 15 residues. Germline V gene data show CDR1 as MNHEY and CDR2 as SMNVEV (reference sequence). Here the CDR3 reads CASSYGGANTGELFF. CDR3 DNA sequence: TGTGCCAGCAGTTATGGCGGGGCGAACACCGGGGAGCTGTTTTTT.

This clonotype showed up just a few times. The chain combines TRBV20-1 with TRBJ1-2, with TRBD1 matching 7 bases. V shed 2 bases, J shed 5 bases, and the junction held 8 bases outside the gene matches. The CDR3 has 14 amino acids. Per the germline V gene, CDR1 is DFQATT and CDR2 is SNEGSKA (reference sequence). The CDR3, as DNA: TGCAGTGCTAGAACGACAGGGAGGGGTTATGGCTACACCTTC. Translating it yields CSARTTGRGYGYTF.

Concerning this clonotype: This may arise from a read error, as a much more abundant clone is one base away. The chain combines TRBV7-2 with TRBJ2-5, with D tentatively TRBD2 (6 bases). Trimming cost V 5 bases and J 2 bases, with 15 bases left between them. Per germline, CDR1 SGHTA and CDR2 FQGNSA. The CDR3 length is 15 residues. The CDR3 DNA reads as TGTGCCAGCAGCCCGTGGACGGGGGTACAAGAGACCCAGTACTTC. Translated: CASSPWTGVQETQYF.

The CDR3, as DNA: TGCGCCAGCAGCTTGGCGGCGGGAGACTACGAGCAGTACTTC. Protein product: CASSLAAGDYEQYF. The genes are TRBV5-1 and TRBJ2-7; 7 bases are a match to TRBD2. The length of the CDR3 is 14 residues. CDR1 and CDR2 (germline): SGHRS, YFSETQ. The J segment lost 3 bases and the V segment lost 0 bases, leaving 3 bases of the junction unmatched. Filled out from reference TRBV5-1 and TRBJ2-7, the complete variable domain reads KAGVTQTPRYLIKTRGQQVTLSCSPISGHRSVSWYQQTPGQGLQFLFEYFSETQRNKGNFPGRFSGRQFSNSRSEMNVSTLELGDSALYLCASSLAAGDYEQYFGPGTRLTVT.

This clonotype was counted between two and nine times. This chain joins TRBV7-3 and TRBJ2-1, with 9 bases aligning to TRBD1. This CDR3 comprises 14 residues. From germline, CDR1 is SGHTA and CDR2 FQGTGA. Trimming cost V 5 bases and J 7 bases; bases outside gene matches: 6. CDR3 nucleotides: TGTGCCAGCAGCACCAGACAGGGGGGGAATGAGCAGTTCTTC. Protein: CASSTRQGGNEQFF.

This clonotype was picked up a small number of times. The genes are TRBV5-1 and TRBJ2-7; D is undetermined. V shed 7 bases and J shed 0 bases, with 14 bases lying between them. Germline-derived CDR1 and CDR2 are SGHRS and YFSETQ. This CDR3 has 14 residues. Here the CDR3 DNA reads TGCGCCAGCGGATTGACGACAAGCTCCTACGAGCAGTACTTC. Translated: CASGLTTSSYEQYF.

Only a few counts were recorded for this clonotype. This chain links TRBV28 with TRBJ1-2; TRBD1 might be the D (5 bases). Trimming shortened V by 5 bases and J by 2 bases, and 18 bases separated the two germline ends. The CDR3 is made up of 16 amino acids. The germline gives CDR1 MDHEN, CDR2 SYDVKM. DNA of the CDR3: TGTGCCAGCAGTGGACCTCGGGTGAAGGGGAACTATGGCTACACCTTC. As protein: CASSGPRVKGNYGYTF.

This clonotype was found many times. This chain uses TRBV6-1 with TRBJ1-2; D uncertain. CDR3 size: 11 residues. The V gene's germline CDR1 is MNHNS and CDR2 SASEGT. Trimming pared 7 bases from V and 4 bases from J, leaving 7 bases between. CDR3 nucleotides: TGTGCCAGCACCGCTGGCTATGGCTACACCTTC. Its protein is CASTAGYGYTF.

At least ten counts were recorded for this clonotype. The CDR3 DNA is TGTGCCAGCAGTGCTCAGGCTAGCGGAAACACCGGGGAGCTGTTTTTT. Residues: CASSAQASGNTGELFF. This chain connects TRBV2 to TRBJ2-2, with 7 bases lining up with TRBD2. The CDR3 consists of 16 residues. J lost 2 bases, V lost 4 bases, and 7 bases had no gene match. Germline V gene data show CDR1 as SNHLY and CDR2 as FYNNEI.

The chain recombines TRBV10-3 with TRBJ2-1; D possibly corresponds to TRBD2 (7 bases). Trimming cost V 6 bases and J 9 bases, with 18 bases left between them. The CDR3 is 14 residues long. The germline CDR1 and CDR2 sequences are ENHRY and SYGVKD. The CDR3 sequence: CAIRDLRGASEQFF. Here the CDR3 DNA reads TGTGCCATCAGGGACCTTCGGGGGGCCAGTGAGCAGTTCTTC.

There are a few counts of this clonotype. The gene calls are TRBV7-2 and TRBJ2-5; D is unresolved. Trimming pared 5 bases from V and 5 bases from J, leaving 12 bases between. Per the germline V gene, CDR1 is SGHTA and CDR2 is FQGNSA. The CDR3 runs 13 residues. CDR3 sequence: CASSRPAVETQYF. The CDR3, as DNA: TGTGCCAGCAGCCGACCTGCGGTGGAGACCCAGTACTTC.

This clonotype was counted between two and nine times. This chain's CDR3 is CASGRSSGTGISGPNTEAFF. The CDR3 coding sequence is TGTGCTAGTGGCCGTAGTTCCGGGACAGGGATTAGTGGTCCGAACACTGAAGCTTTCTTT. J is TRBJ1-1 and V is TRBV12-5, with 9 positions matching TRBD1. This CDR3 has 20 residues. Germline-derived CDR1 and CDR2 are LGHNT and FRNRAP. Unmatched junction bases numbered 21, after V lost 6 bases and J lost 1 base.

This clonotype occurred a few times. This CDR3 reads CASSTEGQGNYGYTF. CDR3 nucleotide sequence: TGTGCCAGTAGTACCGAGGGACAGGGAAACTATGGCTACACCTTC. The rearrangement joins TRBV19 to TRBJ1-2; 9 nucleotides line up with TRBD1. The CDR3 totals 15 residues. Germline CDR1 reads LNHDA; CDR2 reads SQIVND (reference sequence). Trimming cost V 4 bases and J 2 bases; bases outside gene matches: 5.

This chain joins TRBV4-2 and TRBJ2-5; a possible D gene is TRBD2 (5 bases). Between the trimmed V and J ends, which lost 1 base and 5 bases, there was a span of 17 bases. The CDR3 spans 16 residues. Germline lookup yields CDR1 LGHNA and CDR2 YNFKEQ. The CDR3 here is CASSQVSSISGETQYF. The DNA of the CDR3 is TGTGCCAGCAGCCAAGTATCTAGCATCTCGGGGGAGACCCAGTACTTC.

This clonotype was detected ten times or more. The chain is built from TRBV3-1 and TRBJ2-3, with TRBD2 matching 10 bases. The germline V gene has CDR1 LGHDT and CDR2 YNNKEL (reference sequence). The CDR3 has 15 amino acids. With V trimmed by 1 base and J by 6 bases, 4 bases remained unmatched. In nucleotides, the CDR3 is TGTGCCAGCAGCCAAGGGACTAGCGGATACGATACGCAGTATTTT. Its translation is CASSQGTSGYDTQYF.

The CDR3 loop reads CASSRTSGNTGELFF. Here the CDR3 DNA reads TGCGCCAGCAGCAGGACTAGCGGGAACACCGGGGAGCTGTTTTTT. This sequence joins TRBV5-1 and TRBJ2-2; 10 bases are a match to TRBD2. Germline V gene lookup returns CDR1 SGHRS and CDR2 YFSETQ. Unmatched junction bases numbered 1, after V lost 4 bases and J lost 1 base. The CDR3 has 15 residues. The complete variable domain, with remaining parts taken from reference TRBV5-1 and TRBJ2-2, reads KAGVTQTPRYLIKTRGQQVTLSCSPISGHRSVSWYQQTPGQGLQFLFEYFSETQRNKGNFPGRFSGRQFSNSRSEMNVSTLELGDSALYLCASSRTSGNTGELFFGEGSRLTVL.

This clonotype was seen many times. J is TRBJ2-5 and V is TRBV18; D may be TRBD2 (6 bases). Per the germline V gene, CDR1 is KGHSH and CDR2 is LQKENI. Trimming removed 5 bases at V and 5 bases at J, with 33 bases between. The CDR3 has 20 residues. This chain's CDR3 is CASSANLGSEWAPGVETQYF. The CDR3 region has the DNA TGTGCCAGCTCAGCGAATCTTGGATCGGAATGGGCACCGGGGGTGGAGACCCAGTACTTC.

This clonotype was counted ten times or more. The chain has TRBV3-1 and TRBJ2-5; D ambiguous. Looked up from germline, CDR1 is LGHDT and CDR2 is YNNKEL (reference sequence). V was clipped by 2 bases and J by 7 bases, with 2 bases between them. The CDR3 is made up of 10 amino acids. The CDR3 spells CASSQLTQYF. DNA for the CDR3: TGTGCCAGCAGCCAACTGACCCAGTACTTC.

For this clonotype: An end of the junction differs from the germline gene, which may be a read error. The rearrangement joins TRBV3-1 to TRBJ2-2; tentative D call: TRBD2 (6 bases). Germline CDR1 reads LGHDT; CDR2 reads YNNKEL (reference sequence). This CDR3 has 18 residues. The CDR3 DNA is TGTGCCAGCAGCCAAGATCGTCGGCTAGCGATAGACACCGGGGTGCTGTTTTTT. The encoded protein is CASSQDRRLAIDTGVLFF.